The clone carrying this TCR beta chain was counted ten times or more. Its antigen is not identified. The CDR3 consists of 8 residues. Trimming shortened V by 9 bases and J by 6 bases, and 3 bases separated the two germline ends. One entry per CDR3 protein results from TCRdb running MiXCR on the 5' RACE reads. The table records 87,000 or so distinct CDR3 sequences, 3.5% to 4% of them present only once. The data are from a study of neurological immune-mediated disorders. Study-level points and caveats: The highest TCR clonal expansion occurred in HTLV-1-associated myelopathy; multiple sclerosis fell below healthy controls.

The rearrangement links TRBV12-3 or TRBV12-4 to TRBJ2-7; D call uncertain. The sequenced sample was PBMCs. The clonotype was recovered from a woman between 18 and 29 years old with multiple sclerosis. CDR3 sequence: CARPEQYF. In DNA form, the CDR3 reads TGTGCCAGGCCCGAGCAGTACTTC.